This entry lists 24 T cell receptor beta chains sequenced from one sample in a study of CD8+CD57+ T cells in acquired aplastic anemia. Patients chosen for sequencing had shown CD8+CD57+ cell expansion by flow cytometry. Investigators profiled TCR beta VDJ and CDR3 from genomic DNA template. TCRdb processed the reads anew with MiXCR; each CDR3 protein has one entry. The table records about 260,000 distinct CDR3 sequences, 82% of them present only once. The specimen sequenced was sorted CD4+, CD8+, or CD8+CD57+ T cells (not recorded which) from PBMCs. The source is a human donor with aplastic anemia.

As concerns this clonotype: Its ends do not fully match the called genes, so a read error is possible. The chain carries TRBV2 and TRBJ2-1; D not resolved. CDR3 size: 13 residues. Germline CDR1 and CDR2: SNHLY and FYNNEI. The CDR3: CASRHGRMGDLSF. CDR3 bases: TGTGCCAGCAGACATGGGCGGATGGGTGATCTGTCCTTC. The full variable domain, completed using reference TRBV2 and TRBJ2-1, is EPEVTQTPSHQVTQMGQEVILRCVPISNHLYFYWYRQILGQKVEFLVSFYNNEISEKSEIFDDQFSVERPDGSNFTLKIRSTKLEDSAMYFCASRHGRMGDLSFGPGTRLTVL.

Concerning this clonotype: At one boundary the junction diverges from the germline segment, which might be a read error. CDR3 in amino acids: CASSQERGIGTDTQYF. CDR3 nucleotides: TGCGCCAGCAGCCAAGAAAGGGGGATTGGCACAGATACGCAGTATTTT. The chain uses TRBV7-2 and TRBJ2-3; D is perhaps TRBD1 (6 bases). Germline V lookup: CDR1 SGHTA, CDR2 FQGNSA. This CDR3 comprises 16 residues.

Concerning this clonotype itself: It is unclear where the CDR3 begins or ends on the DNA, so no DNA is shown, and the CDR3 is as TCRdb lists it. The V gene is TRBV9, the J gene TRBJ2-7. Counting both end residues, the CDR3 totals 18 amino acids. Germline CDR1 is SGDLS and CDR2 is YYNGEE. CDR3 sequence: CASSVESDTQYFAYEQYV.

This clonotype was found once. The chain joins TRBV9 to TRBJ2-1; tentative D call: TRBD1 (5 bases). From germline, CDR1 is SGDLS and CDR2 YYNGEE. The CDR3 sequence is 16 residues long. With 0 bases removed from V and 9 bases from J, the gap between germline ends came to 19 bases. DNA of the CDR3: TGTGCCAGCAGCGTAGGGGGCTCGAAAAATCAGGCTGAGCAGTTCTTC. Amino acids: CASSVGGSKNQAEQFF.

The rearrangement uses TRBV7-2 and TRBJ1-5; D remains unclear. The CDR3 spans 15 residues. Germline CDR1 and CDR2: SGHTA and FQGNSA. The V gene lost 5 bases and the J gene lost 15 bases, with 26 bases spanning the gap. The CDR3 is CASSDRAAGQQSVHF. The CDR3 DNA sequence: TGTGCCAGCAGCGATAGAGCCGCCGGGCAGCAGTCCGTGCATTTT. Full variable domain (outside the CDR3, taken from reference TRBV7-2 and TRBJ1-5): GAGVSQSPSNKVTEKGKDVELRCDPISGHTALYWYRQSLGQGLEFLIYFQGNSAPDKSGLPSDRFSAERTGGSVSTLTIQRTQQEDSAVYLCASSDRAAGQQSVHFGDGTRLSIL.

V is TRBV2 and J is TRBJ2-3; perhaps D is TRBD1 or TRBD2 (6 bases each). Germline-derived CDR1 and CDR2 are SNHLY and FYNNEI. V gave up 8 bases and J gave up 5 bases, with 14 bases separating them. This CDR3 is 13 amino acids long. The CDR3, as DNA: TGTGCCAGCTTGGCCGGGGGCCTAGATACGCAGTATTTT. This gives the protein CASLAGGLDTQYF.

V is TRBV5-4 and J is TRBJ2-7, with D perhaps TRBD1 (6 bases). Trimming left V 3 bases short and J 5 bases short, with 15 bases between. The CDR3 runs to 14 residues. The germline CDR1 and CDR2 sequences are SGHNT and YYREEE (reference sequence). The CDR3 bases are TGTGCCAGCAGCTACACTAACAGGGTCGACGAGCAGTACTTC. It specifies CASSYTNRVDEQYF.

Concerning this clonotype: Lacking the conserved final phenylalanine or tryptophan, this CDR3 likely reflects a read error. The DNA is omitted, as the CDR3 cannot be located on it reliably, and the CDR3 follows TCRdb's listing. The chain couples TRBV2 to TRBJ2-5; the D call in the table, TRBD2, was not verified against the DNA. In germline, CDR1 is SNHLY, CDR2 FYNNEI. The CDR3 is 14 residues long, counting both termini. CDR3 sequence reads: CASSNGSAEAHHYG.

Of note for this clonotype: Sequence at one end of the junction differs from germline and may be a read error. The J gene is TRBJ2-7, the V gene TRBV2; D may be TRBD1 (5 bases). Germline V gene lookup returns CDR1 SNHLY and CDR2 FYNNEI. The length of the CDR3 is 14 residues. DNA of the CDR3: TGTGCCAGCAGCGTAGGCACAGGATACTACGAGCAGTACTTT. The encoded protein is CASSVGTGYYEQYF.

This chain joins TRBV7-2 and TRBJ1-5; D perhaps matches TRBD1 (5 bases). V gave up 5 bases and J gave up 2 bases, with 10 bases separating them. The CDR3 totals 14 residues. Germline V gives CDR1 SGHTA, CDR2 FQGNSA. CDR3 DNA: TGTGCCAGCAGCCCAGGGATAGGCAATCAGCCCCAGCATTTT. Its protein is CASSPGIGNQPQHF. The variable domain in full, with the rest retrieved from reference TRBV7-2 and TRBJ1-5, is GAGVSQSPSNKVTEKGKDVELRCDPISGHTALYWYRQSLGQGLEFLIYFQGNSAPDKSGLPSDRFSAERTGGSVSTLTIQRTQQEDSAVYLCASSPGIGNQPQHFGDGTRLSIL.

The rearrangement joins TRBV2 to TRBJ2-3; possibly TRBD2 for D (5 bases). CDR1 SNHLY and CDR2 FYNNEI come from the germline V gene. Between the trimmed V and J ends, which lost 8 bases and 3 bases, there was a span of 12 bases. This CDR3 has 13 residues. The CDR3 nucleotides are TGTGCCAGCGGCGACACGGGGACAGATACGCAGTATTTT. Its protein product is CASGDTGTDTQYF.

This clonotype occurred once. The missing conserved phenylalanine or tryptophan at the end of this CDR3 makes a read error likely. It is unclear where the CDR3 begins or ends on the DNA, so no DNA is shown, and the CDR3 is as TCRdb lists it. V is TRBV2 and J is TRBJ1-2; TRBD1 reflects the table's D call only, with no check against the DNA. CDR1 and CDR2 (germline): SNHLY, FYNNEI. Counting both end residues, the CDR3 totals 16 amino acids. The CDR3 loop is CATTTGVTGAFFGQGT.

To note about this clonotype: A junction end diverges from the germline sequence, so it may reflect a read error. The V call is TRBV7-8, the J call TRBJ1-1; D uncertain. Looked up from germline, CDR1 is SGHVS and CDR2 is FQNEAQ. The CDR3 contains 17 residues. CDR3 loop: CASSLAGRPDRNNEAFF. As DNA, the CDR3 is TGTGCCAGCAGCTTAGCGGGCCGTCCCGATAGAAACAATGAAGCTTTCTTT.

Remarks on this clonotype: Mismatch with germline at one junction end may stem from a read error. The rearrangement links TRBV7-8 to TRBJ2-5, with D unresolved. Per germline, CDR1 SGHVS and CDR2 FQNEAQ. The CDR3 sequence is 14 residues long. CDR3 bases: TGTGCCAGCAGCATAGGGTCAAGTCACGATACCCAGTATTTC. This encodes CASSIGSSHDTQYF.

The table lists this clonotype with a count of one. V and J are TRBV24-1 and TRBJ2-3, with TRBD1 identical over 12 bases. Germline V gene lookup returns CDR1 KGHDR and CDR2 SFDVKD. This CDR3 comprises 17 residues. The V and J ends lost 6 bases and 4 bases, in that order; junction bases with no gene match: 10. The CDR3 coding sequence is TGTGCCACCAGTTTACGTGCCGGGACAGGGGGCGCAGATACGCAGTATTTT. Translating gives CATSLRAGTGGADTQYF.

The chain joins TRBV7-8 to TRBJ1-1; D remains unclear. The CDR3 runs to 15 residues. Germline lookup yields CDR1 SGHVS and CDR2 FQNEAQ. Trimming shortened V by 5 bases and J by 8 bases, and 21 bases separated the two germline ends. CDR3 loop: CASSQEGGADTEAFF. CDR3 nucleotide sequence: TGTGCCAGCAGCCAAGAGGGAGGAGCGGATACGGAAGCTTTCTTT.

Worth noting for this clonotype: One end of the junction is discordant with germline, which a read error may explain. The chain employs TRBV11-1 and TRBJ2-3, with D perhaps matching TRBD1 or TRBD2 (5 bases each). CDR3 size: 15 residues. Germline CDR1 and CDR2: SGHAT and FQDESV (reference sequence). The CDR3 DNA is TGCGCCAGCAGCTTGGCCCAGGGACGCGGAGATACGCAGTATTTT. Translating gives CASSLAQGRGDTQYF.

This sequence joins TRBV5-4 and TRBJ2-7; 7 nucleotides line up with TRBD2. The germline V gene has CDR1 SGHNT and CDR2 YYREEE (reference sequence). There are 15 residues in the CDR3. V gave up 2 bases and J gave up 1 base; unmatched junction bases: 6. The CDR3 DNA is TGTGCCAGCAGCTTTACTAGCGACTTTTCCTACGAGCAGTACTTC. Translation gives CASSFTSDFSYEQYF.

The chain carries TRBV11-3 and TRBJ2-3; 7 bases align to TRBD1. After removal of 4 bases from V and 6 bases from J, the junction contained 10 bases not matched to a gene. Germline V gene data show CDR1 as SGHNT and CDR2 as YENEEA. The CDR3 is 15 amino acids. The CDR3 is CASSSVLTGLDTQYF. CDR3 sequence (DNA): TGTGCCAGCAGCTCAGTTCTGACAGGGCTGGATACGCAGTATTTT.

CDR3 in DNA: TGTGCCAGCAGCCAATCGGAGAGGGGTAGGCATCAGCCCCAGCATTTT. It translates to CASSQSERGRHQPQHF. The chain employs TRBV7-2 and TRBJ1-5; TRBD1 is a possible D gene (5 bases). The length of the CDR3 is 16 residues. Trimming stripped 5 bases from V and 5 bases from J, with 19 bases between. Per germline, CDR1 SGHTA and CDR2 FQGNSA.

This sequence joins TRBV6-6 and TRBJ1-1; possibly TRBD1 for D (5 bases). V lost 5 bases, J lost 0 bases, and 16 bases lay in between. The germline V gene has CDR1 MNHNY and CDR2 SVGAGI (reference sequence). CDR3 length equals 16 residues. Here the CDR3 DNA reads TGTGCCAGCAGTCTCGGCTGGCAGGGAATGAACACTGAAGCTTTCTTT. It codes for CASSLGWQGMNTEAFF.

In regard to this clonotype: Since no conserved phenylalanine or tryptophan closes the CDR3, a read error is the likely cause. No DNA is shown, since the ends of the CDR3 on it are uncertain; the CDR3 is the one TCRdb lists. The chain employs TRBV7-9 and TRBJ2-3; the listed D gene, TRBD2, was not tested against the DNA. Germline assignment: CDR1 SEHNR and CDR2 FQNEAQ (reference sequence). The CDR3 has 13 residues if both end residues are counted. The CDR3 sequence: CASSFGGDYTDTQ.

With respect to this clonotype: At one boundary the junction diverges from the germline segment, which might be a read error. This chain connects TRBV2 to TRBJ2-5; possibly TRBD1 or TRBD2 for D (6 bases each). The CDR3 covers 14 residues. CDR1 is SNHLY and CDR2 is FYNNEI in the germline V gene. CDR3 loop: CATRNGGTHTTQFF. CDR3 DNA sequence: TGTGCCACCAGGAACGGGGGCACGCATACGACCCAGTTTTTC.

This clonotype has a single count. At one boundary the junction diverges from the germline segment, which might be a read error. CDR3 protein: CASSFEGSAGSDDQFF. For the CDR3, the DNA is TGTGCCAGCAGCTTTGAAGGAAGCGCGGGTAGCGATGATCAGTTCTTC. V usage is TRBV7-8 and J usage is TRBJ2-1, with D possibly being TRBD2 (5 bases). Germline-derived CDR1 and CDR2 are SGHVS and FQNEAQ. The CDR3 covers 16 residues.